This passage covers 20 T cell receptor beta chains from one sample sequenced in a study of CD8+ T cells in alopecia areata (dated by TCRdb to 2017 to 2018). Preparation of the library involved the immunoSEQ multiplex PCR assay. To provide template for TCR sequencing, every sample had RNA extracted and reverse transcribed into cDNA. Held by TCRdb, this immuneACCESS table contains in-frame sequences only and omits some clones. Under half of the omission traces to an unresolved V gene where checked; the cause of the rest is unknown. The sample table contains about 260,000 clones; only one count was recorded for 50% to 75% of them. Clones ranked in the top ten supply about 0.93% of the sample. The label giving this sample's treatment or condition can be read as: oral pan-JAK inhibitor, 5-10 mg twice daily. Source: CD4+ T cells sorted from blood, taken around week 54, from a patient treated with tofacitinib. The receptors originated from a human donor with alopecia areata.

The CDR3 loop reads CASSGWAGWEQYF. CDR3 DNA: TGTGCCAGCAGTGGTTGGGCGGGCTGGGAGCAGTACTTC. V is TRBV25-1 and J is TRBJ2-7, with a tentative D call TRBD2 (5 bases). This CDR3 is 13 amino acids long. The germline V and J ends were trimmed by 4 bases and 7 bases, with 14 bases remaining between them. Germline assignment: CDR1 MGHDK and CDR2 SYGVNS.

The gene calls are TRBV30 and TRBJ1-1, with D hard to call. Germline values: CDR1 GTSNPN, CDR2 SVGIG (reference sequence). The CDR3 spans 14 residues. The V end was cut by 4 bases, the J end by 8 bases, with 20 bases between. The CDR3 sequence: CAWNTPILAYEAFF. The CDR3 DNA is TGTGCCTGGAACACTCCTATCCTGGCCTACGAAGCTTTCTTT.

This chain joins TRBV6-6 and TRBJ2-1, with unresolved D. In germline, CDR1 is MNHNY, CDR2 SVGAGI (reference sequence). With 8 bases removed from V and 2 bases from J, the gap between germline ends came to 4 bases. The CDR3 runs to 11 residues. The CDR3 nucleotides read TGTGCCAGCGGGGCCTACAATGAGCAGTTCTTC. Amino acid sequence: CASGAYNEQFF.

The chain is built from TRBV30 and TRBJ2-1; possibly TRBD1 for D (5 bases). V lost 8 bases and J 6 bases, leaving 14 bases between the germline ends. This CDR3 has 12 residues. Per the germline V gene, CDR1 is GTSNPN and CDR2 is SVGIG (reference sequence). The CDR3 spells CAGAGLRNEQFF. Here the CDR3 DNA reads TGTGCCGGGGCAGGGCTCCGCAATGAGCAGTTCTTC.

The chain employs TRBV29-1 and TRBJ1-2; tentative D call: TRBD1 (5 bases). The CDR3 consists of 13 residues. V lost 4 bases to trimming and J lost 5 bases, with 14 bases between them. CDR1 is SQVTM, CDR2 ANQGSEA, per germline. CDR3 loop: CSVVGVGLYGYTF. CDR3 in DNA: TGCAGCGTTGTCGGCGTGGGGCTATATGGCTACACCTTC.

The V and J genes are TRBV30 and TRBJ1-6; tentatively, D is TRBD1 (5 bases). The CDR3 is 14 amino acids. Deletions cut 0 bases from V and 7 bases from J, with 10 bases between. CDR1 is GTSNPN, CDR2 SVGIG, per germline (reference sequence). CDR3 nucleotide sequence: TGTGCCTGGAGTGTACCCGGGACGAATTCACCCCTCCACTTT. Amino acid sequence: CAWSVPGTNSPLHF.

V gene TRBV7-2 combines with J gene TRBJ2-1, with D perhaps matching TRBD2 (7 bases). V dropped 1 base and J dropped 3 bases, with 13 bases sitting between them. CDR3 size: 16 residues. CDR1 SGHTA and CDR2 FQGNSA come from the germline V gene. This CDR3 reads CASSLVGRGNYNEQFF. DNA for the CDR3: TGTGCCAGCAGCTTAGTGGGGAGGGGGAACTACAATGAGCAGTTCTTC.

The V gene is TRBV27, the J gene TRBJ1-6; D gene unclear. This CDR3 comprises 13 residues. The V gene's germline CDR1 is MNHEY and CDR2 SMNVEV (reference sequence). Trimming took 3 bases from V and 8 from J, leaving 8 bases between them. For the CDR3, the DNA is TGTGCCAGCAGTTTGTTTGGGTATTCACCCCTCCACTTT. It yields the protein CASSLFGYSPLHF.

This chain joins TRBV6-1 and TRBJ1-2; D not resolved. CDR3 length: 12 amino acids. Germline values: CDR1 MNHNS, CDR2 SASEGT. Trimming took off 2 bases at V and 4 bases at J, with 5 bases between the two ends. CDR3 protein: CASSENSYGYTF. The CDR3 region has the DNA TGTGCCAGCAGTGAAAACAGCTATGGCTACACCTTC.

The rearrangement joins TRBV18 to TRBJ1-2; possibly TRBD1 for D (5 bases). This CDR3 has 14 amino acids. V lost 6 bases, J lost 4 bases, and 15 bases lay in between. The germline CDR1 and CDR2 sequences are KGHSH and LQKENI. The CDR3 protein is CASSPGFGGYGYTF. The CDR3 DNA sequence: TGTGCCAGCTCGCCAGGGTTCGGTGGCTATGGCTACACCTTC.

The chain has TRBV9 and TRBJ1-6; D ambiguous. V dropped 4 bases and J dropped 7 bases, with 12 bases sitting between them. The CDR3 is 14 residues long. Germline CDR1 is SGDLS and CDR2 is YYNGEE. The CDR3 here is CASSPTPNNSPLHF. The CDR3 DNA reads TGTGCCAGCAGCCCCACTCCAAACAATTCACCCCTCCACTTT.

This chain links TRBV20-1 with TRBJ2-1; D gene unclear. The CDR3 has 10 amino acids. Deletions cut 2 bases from V and 8 bases from J, with 4 bases between. Germline V CDR1 and CDR2: DFQATT, SNEGSKA (reference sequence). CDR3 loop: CSARYDEQFF. Here the CDR3 DNA reads TGCAGTGCTAGATACGATGAGCAGTTCTTC.

The chain employs TRBV5-6 and TRBJ2-3, with D perhaps assigned TRBD1 or TRBD2 (6 bases each). Trimming shortened V by 6 bases and J by 1 base, and 12 bases separated the two germline ends. The CDR3 length is 14 residues. The V gene's germline CDR1 is SGHDT and CDR2 YYEEEE. The CDR3 is CASTGDIRTDTQYF. DNA of the CDR3: TGTGCCAGCACGGGGGACATCCGCACAGATACGCAGTATTTT.

This clone was recorded at least ten times. The V call is TRBV13, the J call TRBJ2-5; D may be TRBD1 (6 bases). CDR1 PRHDT and CDR2 FYEKMQ come from the germline V gene (reference sequence). The CDR3 has 15 residues. V dropped 1 base and J dropped 4 bases, with 13 bases sitting between them. CDR3 loop: CASSLAQGTSETQYF. In nucleotides, the CDR3 is TGTGCCAGCAGCTTAGCCCAGGGGACCTCAGAGACCCAGTACTTC.

This clone has more than one count but fewer than ten. The rearrangement uses TRBV11-2 and TRBJ2-7; D gene ambiguous. CDR1 is SGHAT and CDR2 is FQNNGV in the germline V gene. The V end lost 1 base, the J end lost 6 bases, and 4 bases lay between the germline ends. CDR3 length: 11 residues. CDR3 residues: CASSLAGEQYF. CDR3 coding DNA: TGTGCCAGCAGCTTAGCGGGCGAGCAGTACTTC.

A single count supports this clone. The chain employs TRBV5-1 and TRBJ2-1, with D possibly TRBD1 on 6 matching bases. The V and J ends lost 3 bases and 7 bases respectively, with 20 bases between them. From germline, CDR1 is SGHRS and CDR2 YFSETQ. This CDR3 spans 16 amino acids. DNA for the CDR3: TGCGCCAGCAGCTCTACCGCAGGGGCGATGAAGAATGAGCAGTTCTTC. As protein: CASSSTAGAMKNEQFF.

This chain's CDR3 is CAWDRRVEAFF. The CDR3 DNA sequence: TGTGCCTGGGACCGCAGGGTAGAAGCTTTCTTT. This chain uses TRBV30 with TRBJ1-1; a weak D match, TRBD1 (5 bases). The germline CDR1 and CDR2 sequences are GTSNPN and SVGIG (reference sequence). Trimming left V 5 bases short and J 8 bases short, with 12 bases between. This CDR3 is 11 amino acids long.

The J gene is TRBJ2-6, the V gene TRBV14; D perhaps matches TRBD1 (5 bases). The CDR3 totals 17 residues. Trimming pared 2 bases from V and 0 bases from J, leaving 11 bases between. The germline gives CDR1 SGHDN, CDR2 FVKESK. CDR3 coding DNA: TGTGCCAGCAGCCAACACGGAAGGGGCTCTGGGGCCAACGTCCTGACTTTC. Translation gives CASSQHGRGSGANVLTF. Combining the CDR3 with reference TRBV14 and TRBJ2-6 gives the whole variable domain EAGVTQFPSHSVIEKGQTVTLRCDPISGHDNLYWYRRVMGKEIKFLLHFVKESKQDESGMPNNRFLAERTGGTYSTLKVQPAELEDSGVYFCASSQHGRGSGANVLTFGAGSRLTVL.

This chain uses TRBV5-1 with TRBJ2-5; D remains ambiguous. V lost 3 bases, J lost 3 bases, and 9 bases lay in between. Germline-derived CDR1 and CDR2 are SGHRS and YFSETQ. This CDR3 is 13 amino acids long. The DNA for the CDR3 is TGCGCCAGCAGCTATGGCGCAGAAGAGACCCAGTACTTC. Its protein product is CASSYGAEETQYF.

This clone came up many times. This chain links TRBV10-3 with TRBJ2-3; no firm D call. This CDR3 contains 14 residues. The germline V gene encodes CDR1 ENHRY and CDR2 SYGVKD. Trimming left V 6 bases short and J 4 bases short, with 14 bases between. CDR3 region: CAIRSFLEPDTQYF. The CDR3 DNA is TGTGCCATCAGGAGTTTCCTTGAGCCAGATACGCAGTATTTT.